These 30 T cell receptor beta chains share one sample of origin, sequenced in a study of shared clonotypes between healthy human individuals. Some clones are missing from TCRdb's copy, which holds only in-frame ones; the method was immunoSEQ multiplex PCR. Of a few hundred thousand clones in the sample, 75% to 80% are singletons; the top ten hold about 12%. Sequences were obtained from PBMCs. The receptor source for this set is a woman aged 40 to 55 in good health. Some clones in this sample may be carry-over from other donors' samples.

The rearrangement uses TRBV20-1 and TRBJ1-1; D not resolved. V lost 0 bases to trimming and J lost 10 bases, with 9 bases between them. Per the germline V gene, CDR1 is DFQATT and CDR2 is SNEGSKA (reference sequence). The CDR3 runs to 11 residues. For the CDR3, the DNA is TGCAGTGCTAGAGATCTCATGGGAGCTTTCTTT. This translates into CSARDLMGAFF.

The chain combines TRBV29-1 with TRBJ2-3; TRBD2 is a possible D gene (5 bases). Germline loops: CDR1 SQVTM, CDR2 ANQGSEA. This CDR3 comprises 16 residues. The germline V and J ends were trimmed by 2 bases and 3 bases, with 18 bases remaining between them. CDR3 coding DNA: TGCAGCGTTGAAACCACGGACTGGACGGGGACAGATACGCAGTATTTT. Amino acids: CSVETTDWTGTDTQYF.

The chain uses TRBV9 and TRBJ2-5, with TRBD1 matching over 7 bases. Germline V gene lookup returns CDR1 SGDLS and CDR2 YYNGEE. The CDR3 has 14 residues. V lost 4 bases, J lost 0 bases, and 3 bases stayed unmatched. The CDR3 loop reads CASSSTGYQETQYF. DNA of the CDR3: TGTGCCAGCAGCTCGACAGGGTACCAAGAGACCCAGTACTTC.

With regard to this clone: A far larger clone differs by one base, so this is likely a read error. The chain joins TRBV11-2 to TRBJ1-3; 10 bases match TRBD1. Germline V gene data show CDR1 as SGHAT and CDR2 as FQNNGV. The CDR3 length is 16 residues. This CDR3 is CASSSGQGISGNTTYF. CDR3 sequence (DNA): TGTGCCAGCAGCTCGGGACAGGGGATCTCTGGAAACACCACATATTTT.

V is TRBV7-3 and J is TRBJ2-5; D not resolved. CDR3 length equals 15 residues. Looked up from germline, CDR1 is SGHTA and CDR2 is FQGTGA. V shed 5 bases and J shed 1 base, with 14 bases lying between them. The CDR3 region has the DNA TGTGCCAGCAGCCAATCGGTGGGCAGCCAAGAGACCCAGTACTTC. This gives the protein CASSQSVGSQETQYF. The entire variable domain, with the rest obtained from reference TRBV7-3 and TRBJ2-5, is as follows: GAGVSQTPSNKVTEKGKYVELRCDPISGHTALYWYRQSLGQGPEFLIYFQGTGAADDSGLPNDRFFAVRPEGSVSTLKIQRTERGDSAVYLCASSQSVGSQETQYFGPGTRLLVL.

This chain uses TRBV10-3 with TRBJ2-5, with 7 bases lining up with TRBD2. Germline-derived CDR1 and CDR2 are ENHRY and SYGVKD. V shed 6 bases, J shed 3 bases, and the junction held 10 bases outside the gene matches. CDR3 size: 15 residues. Written as DNA, the CDR3 is TGTGCCATCAGCAAACTAGCGCTGGGGGAAGAGACCCAGTACTTC. Amino acids: CAISKLALGEETQYF.

The rearrangement joins TRBV6-5 to TRBJ2-7; possible D gene TRBD2, 5 bases. Germline values: CDR1 MNHEY, CDR2 SVGAGI. The germline V and J ends were trimmed by 5 bases and 4 bases, with 6 bases remaining between them. The CDR3 consists of 11 residues. The CDR3 DNA follows: TGTGCCAGCAGTACTAGTTACGAGCAGTACTTC. Residues: CASSTSYEQYF.

As regards this clone: A far bigger clonotype differs at one base, so this is likely a read error. This sample includes further DNA sequences coding for the same CDR3. This sequence joins TRBV7-9 and TRBJ2-7; D unclear. Per germline, CDR1 SEHNR and CDR2 FQNEAQ (reference sequence). CDR3 length: 12 amino acids. Trimming left V 4 bases short and J 4 bases short, with 8 bases between. The CDR3, as DNA: TGTGCCAGCAGCTCCCTATCATACGAGCAGTACTTC. Its translation: CASSSLSYEQYF.

The chain recombines TRBV18 with TRBJ2-7, with TRBD2 matching over 14 bases. The ends lost 2 bases at V and 0 bases at J; junction bases unmatched: 3. The germline CDR1 and CDR2 sequences are KGHSH and LQKENI. The CDR3 runs to 17 residues. CDR3 in amino acids: CASSPGTSGSISYEQYF. In nucleotides, the CDR3 is TGTGCCAGCTCACCAGGGACTAGCGGGAGTATCTCCTACGAGCAGTACTTC.

The CDR3 region has the DNA TGTGCCAGCAGTTCCCCGACAGGGGGCTCTGGCTACACCTTC. Translated: CASSSPTGGSGYTF. This sequence joins TRBV6-5 and TRBJ1-2; 10 positions match TRBD1. Losses at the gene ends were 4 bases for V and 7 bases for J; bases not matched to a gene: 6. Germline CDR1 reads MNHEY; CDR2 reads SVGAGI. The CDR3 is made up of 14 amino acids.

In this sample, this clone turned up once. J is TRBJ1-2 and V is TRBV19; the match to TRBD1 covers 9 bases. The CDR3 has 14 residues. V was pared by 7 bases and J by 7 bases, with 10 bases of the junction left unmatched. Looked up from germline, CDR1 is LNHDA and CDR2 is SQIVND (reference sequence). CDR3 DNA sequence: TGTGCCAGTACCCTCATGGACAGGGGCGTTGGCTACACCTTC. This translates into CASTLMDRGVGYTF.

This chain joins TRBV13 and TRBJ2-1; 7 nucleotides agree with TRBD2. After removal of 5 bases from V and 3 bases from J, the junction contained 16 bases not matched to a gene. Germline V gene sequence: CDR1 PRHDT, CDR2 FYEKMQ (reference sequence). The CDR3 length is 18 residues. DNA of the CDR3: TGTGCCAGCAGCGTATCCGTAGCGGGTAGGGCGCTCTACAATGAGCAGTTCTTC. This gives the protein CASSVSVAGRALYNEQFF.

About this clone: A far larger clone is just one base off, so this is likely a read error. Other DNA sequences of this sample code for an identical CDR3. The rearrangement links TRBV4-2 to TRBJ2-3; TRBD2 aligns across 11 bases. CDR3 length equals 16 residues. V shed 5 bases, J shed 5 bases, and the junction held 9 bases outside the gene matches. Germline V gene lookup returns CDR1 LGHNA and CDR2 YNFKEQ. The CDR3 DNA follows: TGTGCCAGCAGCGCCCGTCTAGCGGGGGGAGGAGATACGCAGTATTTT. It yields the protein CASSARLAGGGDTQYF.

V gene TRBV11-2 combines with J gene TRBJ2-3, with a possible D match to TRBD2 (7 bases). With 3 bases removed from V and 8 bases from J, the gap between germline ends came to 21 bases. The CDR3 consists of 16 residues. Looked up from germline, CDR1 is SGHAT and CDR2 is FQNNGV. The CDR3 coding sequence is TGTGCCAGCAGCTTCACAGGGATGGGACTAAGGGTTACGCAGTATTTT. Its translation is CASSFTGMGLRVTQYF.

V and J are TRBV7-9 and TRBJ1-5; a weak D match, TRBD1 (5 bases). V lost 8 bases and J lost 7, with 18 bases in between. The CDR3 runs to 14 residues. CDR1 and CDR2 (germline): SEHNR, FQNEAQ (reference sequence). The CDR3: CASSFGGLGQPQHF. In DNA, the CDR3 is TGTGCCAGCTCTTTTGGGGGTCTAGGACAGCCCCAGCATTTT.

Notes on this clone: The sample carries other DNA sequences with the same CDR3. The chain combines TRBV5-1 with TRBJ1-5, with no clear D. Germline assignment: CDR1 SGHRS and CDR2 YFSETQ. The CDR3 sequence is 12 residues long. With 0 bases removed from V and 6 bases from J, the gap between germline ends came to 4 bases. The CDR3 protein is CASSLDGQPQHF. CDR3 nucleotide sequence: TGCGCCAGCAGCTTGGATGGTCAGCCCCAGCATTTT.

V is TRBV7-2 and J is TRBJ2-3; 8 nucleotides agree with TRBD2. The CDR3 runs 17 residues. The germline V gene has CDR1 SGHTA and CDR2 FQGNSA. Trimming cost V 5 bases and J 0 bases; bases outside gene matches: 10. The CDR3 coding sequence is TGTGCCAGCAGCCTCCGAGGTAGCGGGATAAGCACAGATACGCAGTATTTT. It specifies CASSLRGSGISTDTQYF.

The V and J genes are TRBV21-1 and TRBJ2-5; the table calls TRBD2, which could not be checked here. The assigned J gene may be wrong: the sequence end matches TRBJ2-7 better. TRBV21-1 is assigned pseudogene status. This CDR3 has 15 residues. The CDR3 reads CASSRQGGGCHEQYF. CDR3 sequence (DNA): TGTGCCAGCAGCCGACAAGGGGGGGGCTGCCACGAGCAGTACTTC.

Regarding this clone: A far larger clone is one base from this, pointing to a likely read error. This chain connects TRBV5-8 to TRBJ2-1; D is undetermined. V lost 4 bases to trimming and J lost 3 bases, with 2 bases between them. Germline CDR1 and CDR2: SGHTS and YDEGEE. The CDR3 spans 11 residues. The CDR3 here is CASSLYNEQFF. CDR3 in DNA: TGTGCCAGCAGCCTCTACAATGAGCAGTTCTTC. The complete variable domain, with remaining parts taken from reference TRBV5-8 and TRBJ2-1, reads EAGVTQSPTHLIKTRGQQATLRCSPISGHTSVYWYQQALGLGLQFLLWYDEGEERNRGNFPPRFSGRQFPNYSSELNVNALELEDSALYLCASSLYNEQFFGPGTRLTVL.

V is TRBV15 and J is TRBJ2-3, with 8 bases matching TRBD2. This CDR3 is built from 18 residues. Looked up from germline, CDR1 is LNHNV and CDR2 is YYDKDF (reference sequence). Losses at the gene ends were 0 bases for V and 5 bases for J; bases not matched to a gene: 13. The CDR3 DNA follows: TGTGCCACCAGCAGAGAAGGCCTAGCGGGCGCCGGGCGAGATACGCAGTATTTT. Protein: CATSREGLAGAGRDTQYF.

The rearrangement links TRBV19 to TRBJ2-5; TRBD1 aligns across 7 bases. V shed 8 bases, J shed 4 bases, and the junction held 13 bases outside the gene matches. Looked up from germline, CDR1 is LNHDA and CDR2 is SQIVND (reference sequence). The CDR3 has 15 amino acids. The CDR3 loop reads CASSPPYAGGETQYF. The CDR3 DNA reads TGTGCCAGTTCCCCCCCATACGCAGGGGGAGAGACCCAGTACTTC.

The chain couples TRBV5-5 to TRBJ2-7, with 7 bases identical to TRBD1. Trimming removed 4 bases from V and 3 bases from J; junction bases left unmatched: 10. Germline-derived CDR1 and CDR2 are SGHKS and YYEKEE (reference sequence). This CDR3 has 15 amino acids. Here the CDR3 DNA reads TGTGCCAGCAGCAGAGACAGGGTTGGTTTCTACGAGCAGTACTTC. Residues: CASSRDRVGFYEQYF.

Only one count was recorded for this clone. At one of its ends the junction is not consistent with the germline gene, which may arise from a read error. V and J are TRBV29-1 and TRBJ2-1, with D tentatively TRBD2 (5 bases). The CDR3 contains 13 residues. Germline V CDR1 and CDR2: SQVTM, ANQGSEA. The DNA of the CDR3 is TGCAGCGTTCGGGAAGGGAATTACAATGGGCAGTTCTTC. Encoded protein: CSVREGNYNGQFF.

V gene TRBV5-1 combines with J gene TRBJ1-4; no firm D call. CDR1 is SGHRS and CDR2 is YFSETQ in the germline V gene. CDR3 length equals 13 residues. V lost 1 base to trimming and J lost 5 bases, with 6 bases between them. The CDR3 DNA sequence: TGCGCCAGCAGCTTGAGGGCAAATGAAAAACTGTTTTTT. Its protein is CASSLRANEKLFF.

The chain combines TRBV11-2 with TRBJ2-1; 10 bases match TRBD2. The CDR3 consists of 18 residues. The V segment lost 5 bases and the J segment 6 bases; nucleotides outside the gene matches: 16. Germline V gene data show CDR1 as SGHAT and CDR2 as FQNNGV. The CDR3 loop is CASSKREGPLEVRNEQFF. CDR3 in DNA: TGTGCCAGCAGCAAGCGGGAGGGCCCTCTGGAGGTTCGCAATGAGCAGTTCTTC.

This rearrangement joins TRBV7-2 to TRBJ1-2; TRBD1 agrees at 7 bases. With 5 bases clipped from V and 8 bases from J, the junction kept 14 bases outside the gene matches. This CDR3 has 15 residues. Germline CDR1 is SGHTA and CDR2 is FQGNSA. CDR3 region: CASSADRSFSSGYTF. Written as DNA, the CDR3 is TGTGCCAGCAGCGCGGACAGGTCTTTCTCTAGCGGCTACACCTTC. Together with reference TRBV7-2 and TRBJ1-2, the CDR3 gives the full variable domain: GAGVSQSPSNKVTEKGKDVELRCDPISGHTALYWYRQSLGQGLEFLIYFQGNSAPDKSGLPSDRFSAERTGGSVSTLTIQRTQQEDSAVYLCASSADRSFSSGYTFGSGTRLTVV.

This chain connects TRBV9 to TRBJ1-2; 9 nucleotides agree with TRBD1. Germline assignment: CDR1 SGDLS and CDR2 YYNGEE. Trimming removed 0 bases from V and 5 bases from J; junction bases left unmatched: 8. This CDR3 spans 16 amino acids. For the CDR3, the DNA is TGTGCCAGCAGCGTAGGGGGGACAGGGCTATCTTATGGCTACACCTTC. This translates into CASSVGGTGLSYGYTF.

The count of this clone is one. This rearrangement joins TRBV19 to TRBJ1-1; D not resolved. Trimming removed 7 bases from V and 4 bases from J, with 13 bases in between. The CDR3 contains 13 residues. Germline V CDR1 and CDR2: LNHDA, SQIVND (reference sequence). DNA of the CDR3: TGTGCCAGTAAAAAAAACCGAGGCACTGAAGCTTTCTTT. Translated, it gives CASKKNRGTEAFF.

The chain links TRBV7-6 to TRBJ2-1, with 9 positions matching TRBD2. The germline V gene has CDR1 SGHVS and CDR2 FNYEAQ. The CDR3 runs to 15 residues. Losses at the gene ends were 5 bases for V and 3 bases for J; bases not matched to a gene: 5. The CDR3 sequence: CASSGGSGSYNEQFF. CDR3 DNA: TGTGCCAGCAGCGGCGGTAGCGGGAGCTACAATGAGCAGTTCTTC. The whole variable domain, filled in from reference TRBV7-6 and TRBJ2-1, reads GAGVSQSPRYKVTKRGQDVALRCDPISGHVSLYWYRQALGQGPEFLTYFNYEAQQDKSGLPNDRFSAERPEGSISTLTIQRTEQRDSAMYRCASSGGSGSYNEQFFGPGTRLTVL.

This chain uses TRBV7-2 with TRBJ2-3, with TRBD2 as a possible D gene (6 bases). In germline, CDR1 is SGHTA, CDR2 FQGNSA. The CDR3 is 19 residues long. V was pared by 6 bases and J by 0 bases, with 25 bases between. The CDR3 DNA follows: TGTGCCAGCAGACCTCCGGGACTCAGGTCGCTTACTAGCACAGATACGCAGTATTTT. Its translation: CASRPPGLRSLTSTDTQYF.